Listed below are T cell receptor beta chains from one sample, sequenced in a study of cytomegalovirus exposure and HLA in healthy donors. The protocol was immunoSEQ multiplex PCR, while the TCRdb copy is restricted to in-frame clones and leaves out a portion. The data show 150,000 to 200,000 clones, roughly 72% seen once. Sequenced material: PBMCs. All receptors derive from a woman younger than 45 in good health and CMV-seropositive. Both conserved end residues are part of each CDR3. The size of a clone is reported for some rows only, either as once, few or many, or as a class for expanded clones.

TRBJ2-2 | TRBV9 | - | CASSVRGSNTGELFF
TRBJ2-5 | TRBV5-6 | - | CASSLMQGQETQYF
TRBJ2-7 | TRBV11-2 | - | CASSFSTGYEQYF
TRBJ2-2 | TRBV5-1 | once | CASSSASSRYTGELFF
TRBJ2-1 | TRBV9 | - | CASSVGVGQTKTYNEQFF
TRBJ2-5 | TRBV6-5 | - | CASSYSGGQETQYF
TRBJ1-1 | TRBV29-1 | - | CSVDTGLEAFF
TRBJ1-4 | TRBV5-1 | - | CASSQETRRREKLFF
TRBJ2-1 | TRBV29-1 | - | CSVEGSGDYHYDNEQFF
TRBJ1-2 | TRBV30 | - | CATAGNNYGYTF
TRBJ1-5 | TRBV15 | - | CATSREQGDQPQHF
TRBJ2-7 | TRBV20-1 | - | CSAWTSKEQYF
TRBJ1-1 | TRBV30 | few | CAWSENRGRTEAFF
TRBJ1-1 | TRBV6-5 | - | CASTQGANTEAFF
TRBJ1-1 | TRBV5-4 | - | CASSLGQGRTEAFF
TRBJ1-4 | TRBV4-1 | - | CASSQDPGVNEKLFF
TRBJ2-3 | TRBV10-1 | - | CASSDHEGASMSSGTDTQYF
TRBJ2-2 | TRBV9 | few | CASSQNLLNTGELFF
TRBJ2-3 | TRBV5-1 | - | CASSVQGSPSTDTQYF
TRBJ2-1 | TRBV2 | - | CASRAGGNEQFF
TRBJ2-7 | TRBV19 | - | CASSGTGLLAEQYF
TRBJ2-7 | TRBV4-1 | - | CASSQETGGRYEQYF
TRBJ1-2 | TRBV5-1 | - | CASSLTPQSNYDYTF
TRBJ1-1 | TRBV7-9 | - | CASSPPGGWEAFF
TRBJ2-1 | TRBV6-1 | - | CASSSVSGDYEQFF
TRBJ2-7 | TRBV7-2 | - | CASSLFGITGYEQYF
TRBJ1-1 | TRBV7-2 | - | CASSPQGRRTEAFF
TRBJ2-1 | TRBV7-2 | - | CASSQLGGSYNEQFF
TRBJ2-2 | TRBV2 | - | CASSEFETPVGELFF
TRBJ2-5 | TRBV10-2 | - | CASSESTFSGETQYF
TRBJ2-3 | TRBV7-9 | - | CASSLGQLITDTQYF
TRBJ1-1 | TRBV4-1 | - | CASSQDRTNTEAFF
TRBJ2-7 | TRBV28 | few | CASRKTAPYEQYF
TRBJ2-3 | TRBV27 | - | CASSKREGTDTQYF
TRBJ2-1 | TRBV6-5 | - | CASRLAGSYNEQFF
TRBJ2-2 | TRBV7-6 | - | CASSPLGGGGELFF
TRBJ1-2 | TRBV5-6 | - | CASSPPNRVGYTF
TRBJ2-5 | TRBV7-9 | - | CASSPNRREGQETQYF
TRBJ1-1 | TRBV21-1 | - | CASSTKGIRAIGADMNTEAFF
TRBJ2-1 | TRBV6-4 | - | CASPTTGTTFQGFKQFF
TRBJ1-1 | TRBV18 | once | CASSPTGTGNTEAFF
TRBJ2-7 | TRBV5-1 | - | CASSSTQRRYEQYF
TRBJ2-7 | TRBV7-9 | - | CASSLNLYEQYF
TRBJ2-4 | TRBV7-2 | - | CASSQTSGSVYIQYF
TRBJ1-3 | TRBV5-1 | - | CASSLEGTGNTIYF
TRBJ1-2 | TRBV25-1 | - | CASSDPRTGDIYGYTF
TRBJ2-2 | TRBV5-5 | - | CASSRGGLGGELFF
TRBJ2-7 | TRBV30 | - | CAWSKGTGKDEQYF
TRBJ1-2 | TRBV29-1 | - | CSVSGTGGARTGANYGYTF
TRBJ2-7 | TRBV5-1 | - | CASRQDSGGISYEQYF
TRBJ2-2 | TRBV14 | few | CASSIAGGPTGELFF
TRBJ2-2 | TRBV27 | - | CASSLVFLSGELFF
TRBJ2-2 | TRBV7-9 | - | CASINWGPGELFF
TRBJ2-1 | TRBV5-1 | - | CASSFPGSAGTTYNEQFF
TRBJ2-2 | TRBV27 | - | CASSPSGRDTGELFF